One sample yielded the 19 T cell receptor beta chains listed below, sequenced in a study of early T cells in non-severe SARS-CoV-2 infection. TCRdb ran MiXCR on the 5' RACE reads and lists one entry per CDR3 protein. The sample lists 75,000 to 100,000 distinct CDR3 sequences; around a sixth were seen once. The sample comprised whole blood. These receptors were taken from an adult who was a healthcare worker with PCR-confirmed SARS-CoV-2 infection or an uninfected control (not recorded which).

This clonotype was counted only a few times. This chain links TRBV3-1 with TRBJ2-2; tentatively, D is TRBD1 (6 bases). Germline CDR1 LGHDT, CDR2 YNNKEL (reference sequence). CDR3 length equals 18 residues. Trimming cost V 0 bases and J 0 bases, with 14 bases left between them. The CDR3 loop is CASSQDAWGRPNTGELFF. The CDR3 DNA sequence: TGTGCCAGCAGCCAAGATGCGTGGGGGCGACCGAACACCGGGGAGCTGTTTTTT.

This clonotype was seen a handful of times. This chain links TRBV27 with TRBJ2-2; TRBD1 aligns across 12 bases. The CDR3 extends over 14 amino acids. V lost 6 bases, J lost 11 bases, and 7 bases stayed unmatched. Germline loops: CDR1 MNHEY, CDR2 SMNVEV (reference sequence). CDR3: CASRTGTGGIELFF. CDR3 coding DNA: TGTGCCAGCAGAACCGGGACAGGGGGCATCGAGCTGTTTTTT.

V and J are TRBV15 and TRBJ2-7; D may be TRBD2 (5 bases). CDR3 size: 16 residues. Germline lookup yields CDR1 LNHNV and CDR2 YYDKDF (reference sequence). V lost 3 bases and J 0 bases, leaving 15 bases between the germline ends. Here the CDR3 DNA reads TGTGCCACCAGCAGGCGGGCTCCCGGGCCCTCCTACGAGCAGTACTTC. It codes for CATSRRAPGPSYEQYF.

The chain recombines TRBV7-9 with TRBJ1-4, with 7 bases fitting TRBD1. In germline, CDR1 is SEHNR, CDR2 FQNEAQ (reference sequence). V trimming: 2 bases; J trimming: 3 bases; junction bases outside the gene matches: 18. There are 20 residues in the CDR3. The DNA of the CDR3 is TGTGCCAGCAGCTTACCCCCTACTATTGTGAGGGGGCAACCTAATGAAAAACTGTTTTTT. Residues: CASSLPPTIVRGQPNEKLFF.

This chain connects TRBV7-2 to TRBJ2-1, with D possibly TRBD2 on 5 matching bases. With 3 bases removed from V and 9 bases from J, the gap between germline ends came to 9 bases. The CDR3 consists of 12 residues. In germline, CDR1 is SGHTA, CDR2 FQGNSA. The CDR3 coding sequence is TGTGCCAGCAGCTTCCTAGCAGGTGAGCAGTTCTTC. Protein: CASSFLAGEQFF.

The rearrangement links TRBV7-6 to TRBJ2-1; the D gene is possibly TRBD1 (7 bases). Trimming took 3 bases from V and 7 from J, leaving 25 bases between them. Germline CDR1 and CDR2: SGHVS and FNYEAQ. This CDR3 spans 18 amino acids. For the CDR3, the DNA is TGTGCCAGCAGCTTGCGTGATGGCAGGGGGGTTATTGAGAATGAGCAGTTCTTC. This sequence encodes CASSLRDGRGVIENEQFF.

V is TRBV20-1 and J is TRBJ2-7, with D tentatively TRBD2 (6 bases). V lost 3 bases to trimming and J lost 2 bases, with 17 bases between them. CDR3 size: 15 residues. Germline lookup yields CDR1 DFQATT and CDR2 SNEGSKA (reference sequence). The CDR3: CSARDGTRDPYEQYF. The CDR3 DNA is TGCAGTGCTAGGGACGGGACTCGCGACCCCTACGAGCAGTACTTC.

This clonotype was observed many times. The V and J genes are TRBV6-2 or TRBV6-3 and TRBJ1-2; D unclear. V lost 8 bases and J lost 8, with 24 bases in between. The germline CDR1 and CDR2 sequences are MNHEY and SVGEGT. CDR3 length: 15 amino acids. The CDR3: CASLKALAASFGYTF. The DNA of the CDR3 is TGTGCCAGCCTTAAGGCCCTGGCAGCCAGCTTCGGCTACACCTTC.

This clonotype came up a few times. CDR3 in DNA: TGTGCCAGCAGCTTCCCATGGTCCCGGGACAGGGGGGACAACTACGAGCAGTACTTC. This sequence encodes CASSFPWSRDRGDNYEQYF. The J gene is TRBJ2-7, the V gene TRBV5-6; 11 nucleotides match TRBD1. Germline loops: CDR1 SGHDT, CDR2 YYEEEE. The CDR3 totals 19 residues. V trimming: 2 bases; J trimming: 3 bases; junction bases outside the gene matches: 16. The full variable domain, completed using reference TRBV5-6 and TRBJ2-7, is DAGVTQSPTHLIKTRGQQVTLRCSPKSGHDTVSWYQQALGQGPQFIFQYYEEEERQRGNFPDRFSGHQFPNYSSELNVNALLLGDSALYLCASSFPWSRDRGDNYEQYFGPGTRLTVT.

V and J are TRBV7-9 and TRBJ2-7; D may be TRBD1 or TRBD2 (5 bases each). This CDR3 has 15 amino acids. Trimming pared 2 bases from V and 2 bases from J, leaving 13 bases between. The V gene's germline CDR1 is SEHNR and CDR2 FQNEAQ (reference sequence). The CDR3 sequence: CASSLQRDAPYEQYF. CDR3 in DNA: TGTGCCAGCAGCTTACAACGGGACGCCCCCTACGAGCAGTACTTC.

The rearrangement links TRBV7-6 to TRBJ2-7, with 15 bases that match TRBD2. This CDR3 region has 18 residues. Trimming removed 4 bases from V and 2 bases from J; junction bases left unmatched: 9. Per germline, CDR1 SGHVS and CDR2 FNYEAQ. CDR3 coding DNA: TGTGCCAGCAGCTCCCCCGGGACTAGCGGGAGGCACACCTACGAGCAGTACTTC. This gives the protein CASSSPGTSGRHTYEQYF.

V is TRBV3-1 and J is TRBJ2-2; D is possibly TRBD1 (6 bases). Germline CDR1 and CDR2: LGHDT and YNNKEL (reference sequence). The V end lost 1 base, the J end lost 4 bases, and 13 bases lay between the germline ends. The CDR3 is 16 amino acids. CDR3 in amino acids: CASSQVGLGGTGELFF. CDR3 nucleotide sequence: TGTGCCAGCAGCCAAGTAGGCCTAGGGGGCACCGGGGAGCTGTTTTTT.

This clonotype was detected only a few times. The V and J genes are TRBV6-2 or TRBV6-3 and TRBJ2-2; 7 positions agree with TRBD2. Germline V gives CDR1 MNHEY, CDR2 SVGEGT. The CDR3 covers 13 residues. Trimming removed 11 bases from V and 4 bases from J; junction bases left unmatched: 7. CDR3 sequence: CALASGRTGELFF. CDR3 DNA: TGTGCCTTAGCTAGCGGACGCACCGGGGAGCTGTTTTTT.

The chain joins TRBV6-6 to TRBJ1-1, with D tentatively TRBD1 (5 bases). V lost 4 bases and J 6 bases, leaving 30 bases between the germline ends. Germline CDR1 MNHNY, CDR2 SVGAGI (reference sequence). The CDR3 sequence is 19 residues long. The CDR3 nucleotides are TGTGCCAGCAGTTTTGACCGAACCCGATCAGCGACAGCCGGCGCTGAAGCTTTCTTT. Encoded protein: CASSFDRTRSATAGAEAFF.

In nucleotides, the CDR3 is TGCGCCAGCAGCGCTACTTCCACATACGAGCAGTACTTC. This gives the protein CASSATSTYEQYF. The chain uses TRBV5-1 and TRBJ2-7, with D hard to call. Germline CDR1 reads SGHRS; CDR2 reads YFSETQ. Trimming took off 4 bases at V and 4 bases at J, with 12 bases between the two ends. The CDR3 length is 13 residues.

This clonotype was counted only a few times. The gene calls are TRBV20-1 and TRBJ2-1; no clear D. Germline V gene data show CDR1 as DFQATT and CDR2 as SNEGSKA (reference sequence). This CDR3 is built from 15 residues. Trimming cost V 3 bases and J 4 bases, with 16 bases left between them. In nucleotides, the CDR3 is TGCAGTGCTAGGGCTTCTCTTTGGCTATACAATGAGCAGTTCTTC. Its protein is CSARASLWLYNEQFF.

Concerning this clonotype itself: The junction departs from germline at one end; a sequencing error may be responsible. This chain connects TRBV10-1 to TRBJ2-3, with D perhaps TRBD2 (5 bases). The CDR3 runs to 13 residues. CDR1 is WNHNN, CDR2 SYGVQD, per germline (reference sequence). CDR3 amino acids: CASSDSGTETQYF. The CDR3 DNA is TGCGCCAGCAGTGACAGCGGCACAGAAACGCAGTATTTT.

The chain is built from TRBV30 and TRBJ1-1; D is unresolved. CDR1 and CDR2 from the germline V gene are GTSNPN and SVGIG (reference sequence). V was trimmed by 4 bases and J by 0 bases, leaving 9 bases between them. The CDR3 length is 13 residues. The CDR3 sequence is CAWTKLLNTEAFF. The CDR3 DNA reads TGTGCCTGGACTAAGCTCTTGAACACTGAAGCTTTCTTT.

The V gene is TRBV29-1, the J gene TRBJ2-7; weak D call: TRBD1 (5 bases). Deletions cut 6 bases from V and 6 bases from J, with 15 bases between. This CDR3 has 12 residues. Looked up from germline, CDR1 is SQVTM and CDR2 is ANQGSEA. For the CDR3, the DNA is TGCAGCGTCGGCCGACAGCCGTCCGAGCAGTACTTC. Its protein is CSVGRQPSEQYF.